Below, 14 T cell receptor beta chains from the same sample are listed, as sequenced in a study of blood T cell repertoires in COVID-19. Repertoires were generated with immunoSEQ multiplex PCR, while TCRdb's copy carries only in-frame clones and drops some. The sample lists some 270,000 clones; around 83% were seen once. Sequencing was carried out using peripheral blood. The receptors derive from a woman between 40 and 50 years old who had recovered from COVID-19.

V is TRBV29-1 and J is TRBJ2-4, with 9 nucleotides matching TRBD2. V lost 5 bases and J lost 4; bases outside the gene matches: 3. Germline V CDR1 and CDR2: SQVTM, ANQGSEA. The CDR3 spans 13 residues. CDR3 residues: CSVSSGGKNIQYF. CDR3 nucleotide sequence: TGCAGCGTTTCAAGCGGGGGGAAAAACATTCAGTACTTC.

This clone was observed a single time. The chain combines TRBV15 with TRBJ2-6; no clear D. Germline V gives CDR1 LNHNV, CDR2 YYDKDF (reference sequence). This CDR3 has 13 residues. The ends were cut back, 7 bases at V and 0 bases at J, with 4 bases in the middle. This CDR3 reads CATTLSGANVLTF. The DNA of the CDR3 is TGTGCCACCACCCTCTCTGGGGCCAACGTCCTGACTTTC.

This chain uses TRBV7-2 with TRBJ2-3; maybe TRBD2 (7 bases). The CDR3 loop spans 17 amino acids. The V gene lost 2 bases and the J gene lost 4 bases, with 19 bases spanning the gap. Germline-derived CDR1 and CDR2 are SGHTA and FQGNSA. CDR3 protein: CASSLSGAGAIPDTQYF. As DNA, the CDR3 is TGTGCCAGCAGCTTATCGGGGGCGGGGGCCATTCCAGATACGCAGTATTTT.

The chain couples TRBV4-1 to TRBJ2-1; TRBD2 aligns across 15 bases. V trimming: 4 bases; J trimming: 4 bases; junction bases outside the gene matches: 2. The CDR3 is made up of 16 amino acids. CDR1 is MGHRA and CDR2 is YSYEKL in the germline V gene. This CDR3 reads CASSLGLAGGYNEQFF. CDR3 nucleotide sequence: TGCGCCAGCAGCCTAGGACTAGCGGGGGGGTACAATGAGCAGTTCTTC.

V is TRBV13 and J is TRBJ1-3; D unresolved. Germline V gene data show CDR1 as PRHDT and CDR2 as FYEKMQ (reference sequence). V lost 4 bases and J lost 1, with 8 bases in between. The CDR3 contains 14 residues. CDR3 DNA: TGTGCCAGCAGCTCCCTCGGTTCTGGAAACACCATATATTTT. This gives the protein CASSSLGSGNTIYF.

J is TRBJ2-3 and V is TRBV24-1; D is unresolved. The CDR3 is made up of 14 amino acids. Trimming stripped 1 base from V and 2 bases from J, with 6 bases between. Germline loops: CDR1 KGHDR, CDR2 SFDVKD. CDR3 protein: CATSDFLATDTQYF. In DNA form, the CDR3 reads TGTGCCACCAGTGATTTTTTGGCCACAGATACGCAGTATTTT.

This sequence joins TRBV3-1 (or the pseudogene TRBV3-2) and TRBJ1-2; TRBD1 agrees at 9 bases. The CDR3 consists of 18 residues. Trimming removed 1 base from V and 4 bases from J; junction bases left unmatched: 13. The germline CDR1 and CDR2 sequences are LGHDT and YNNKEL (reference sequence). The CDR3: CASSQAPETGGKSYGYTF. CDR3 DNA: TGTGCCAGCAGCCAAGCGCCCGAAACAGGGGGCAAGAGCTATGGCTACACCTTC.

This chain uses TRBV28 with TRBJ1-5; 12 bases fit TRBD1. The CDR3 runs to 19 residues. Germline values: CDR1 MDHEN, CDR2 SYDVKM. The trim removed 3 bases at V and 1 base at J, leaving 10 bases unmatched. CDR3 in amino acids: CASSFPWGQGARSNQPQHF. CDR3 nucleotides: TGTGCCAGCAGTTTCCCGTGGGGACAGGGGGCTCGGAGCAATCAGCCCCAGCATTTT. The whole variable domain, filled in from reference TRBV28 and TRBJ1-5, reads DVKVTQSSRYLVKRTGEKVFLECVQDMDHENMFWYRQDPGLGLRLIYFSYDVKMKEKGDIPEGYSVSREKKERFSLILESASTNQTSMYLCASSFPWGQGARSNQPQHFGDGTRLSIL.

V gene TRBV11-1 combines with J gene TRBJ2-6, with 8 bases aligning to TRBD1. CDR3 length equals 14 residues. J lost 16 bases, V lost 8 bases, and 16 bases had no gene match. Germline loops: CDR1 SGHAT, CDR2 FQDESV (reference sequence). Here the CDR3 DNA reads TGTGCCAGCGGATATGGACAGGGAATCCTCTTTCTGACTTTC. Translating it yields CASGYGQGILFLTF.

The rearrangement uses TRBV5-1 and TRBJ2-3; 8 nucleotides line up with TRBD1. This CDR3 contains 15 residues. Germline V gene sequence: CDR1 SGHRS, CDR2 YFSETQ. Trimming took 4 bases from V and 1 from J; bases not matched to a gene: 5. CDR3: CASSPTTGGTDTQYF. The CDR3 DNA sequence: TGCGCCAGCAGCCCAACGACAGGGGGCACAGATACGCAGTATTTT.

V is TRBV5-5 and J is TRBJ1-1, with 12 bases that match TRBD1. V lost 0 bases and J lost 0; bases outside the gene matches: 9. Germline V gives CDR1 SGHKS, CDR2 YYEKEE (reference sequence). The CDR3 length is 19 residues. The CDR3 here is CASSLELAGQGAMNTEAFF. The CDR3 bases are TGTGCCAGCAGCTTGGAGTTGGCGGGACAGGGGGCCATGAACACTGAAGCTTTCTTT.

V is TRBV25-1 and J is TRBJ1-6; tentatively, D is TRBD1 (5 bases). Trimming took 2 bases from V and 7 from J, leaving 15 bases between them. The CDR3 contains 16 residues. Germline V lookup: CDR1 MGHDK, CDR2 SYGVNS. The CDR3 DNA follows: TGTGCCAGCAGTGAAAAAAAAGGGGCTTGGAATTCACCCCTCCACTTT. This translates into CASSEKKGAWNSPLHF. Filled out from reference TRBV25-1 and TRBJ1-6, the complete variable domain reads EADIYQTPRYLVIGTGKKITLECSQTMGHDKMYWYQQDPGMELHLIHYSYGVNSTEKGDLSSESTVSRIRTEHFPLTLESARPSHTSQYLCASSEKKGAWNSPLHFGNGTRLTVT.

The chain employs TRBV6-1 and TRBJ1-1; no firm D call. V gave up 1 base and J gave up 0 bases, with 15 bases separating them. This CDR3 comprises 17 residues. Germline assignment: CDR1 MNHNS and CDR2 SASEGT. DNA of the CDR3: TGTGCCAGCAGTGAAGTCGGGGATGGCTACATGAACACTGAAGCTTTCTTT. This sequence encodes CASSEVGDGYMNTEAFF.

V gene TRBV6-6 combines with J gene TRBJ2-3; TRBD1 agrees at 8 bases. CDR1 MNHNY and CDR2 SVGAGI come from the germline V gene (reference sequence). J lost 0 bases, V lost 5 bases, and 10 bases had no gene match. This CDR3 has 17 amino acids. Here the CDR3 DNA reads TGTGCCAGCAGTCCCCAAGACAGGGGCCCGAGCACAGATACGCAGTATTTT. It yields the protein CASSPQDRGPSTDTQYF.